This TCR beta chain stems from a study of cytomegalovirus exposure and HLA in healthy donors. Study as a whole: Among around 170 million T cells, an earlier analysis found about 110 million unique TCR beta sequences.

Germline V gene data show CDR1 as SGHDT and CDR2 as YYEEEE. This CDR3 is 14 amino acids long. V lost 5 bases and J 4 bases, leaving 13 bases between the germline ends. 13 Jbeta primers and 60 Vbeta primers were used for the PCR. Generated by immunoSEQ multiplex PCR, the TCRdb table keeps only in-frame clones and is missing some. The repertoire has fewer than 250,000 clones, approximately 87% of them found once; the top ten carry roughly 1.3%. Remarks on this clone: What it recognizes is unknown.

Whole-study results and caveats: Reported results showed that the classifier diagnosed cytomegalovirus status with high specificity and sensitivity.

The genes are TRBV5-6 and TRBJ1-3; D remains ambiguous. This receptor was identified in a human donor in good health. The source material was PBMCs. The CDR3 DNA follows: TGTGCCAGCAGGGAGGGCAGATCCGGAAACACCATATATTTT. It translates to CASREGRSGNTIYF.